A selection of T cell receptor beta chains follows, all from one sample in a study of blood T cells in healthy people across ages. TCRdb reanalysed the 5' RACE reads using MiXCR and keeps one entry per CDR3 protein. The sample includes roughly 1 million distinct CDR3 sequences, almost 25% of them seen just once. This sample was shared with a second study, whose subject was T cells of mothers and their children.

Sequenced input: blood. Every receptor here comes from a girl aged 2 to 9 in good health. Each CDR3 is given with its conserved first and last residue. The D gene is left open where the match is weak. Size is omitted from some rows. Given values are once, few, many or a class for expanded clones.

-	-	TRBV12-3/TRBV12-4	TRBJ2-3	TGTGCCAGCAGCCCTCAGGGACCAGACCAAGGGGATACGCAGTATTTT	CASSPQGPDQGDTQYF
few	TRBD2	TRBV20-1	TRBJ2-7	TGCAGTGCTAGAGTTTTAGCGGGAGATAACTACGAGCAGTACTTC	CSARVLAGDNYEQYF
-	-	TRBV7-9	TRBJ2-1	TGTGCCAGCGCGGAGGTCCACAATGAGCAGTTCTTC	CASAEVHNEQFF
few	-	TRBV6-2/TRBV6-3	TRBJ2-2	TGTGCCAGCAGTTACCACGAGACCGGGGAGCTGTTTTTT	CASSYHETGELFF
-	-	TRBV29-1	TRBJ2-3	TGCAGCGTTGGACAGGACTTCCTCTCTAGCACAGATACGCAGTATTTT	CSVGQDFLSSTDTQYF
-	TRBD1	TRBV28	TRBJ1-1	TGTGCCAGCAGTTGGACAGGGGGGTCTGTAGCTTTCTTT	CASSWTGGSVAFF
-	-	TRBV5-6	TRBJ2-1	TGTGCCAGCAGCGGCGACTCTTTAGAGCAGTTCTTC	CASSGDSLEQFF
few	-	TRBV11-2	TRBJ1-2	TGTGCCGTCGGTTCGGGGACGGGTGGCTACACCTTC	CAVGSGTGGYTF
-	-	TRBV6-6	TRBJ2-5	TGTGCCAGCAGTTACTCGGGGCTAGCAGGAGAGACCCAGTACTTC	CASSYSGLAGETQYF
-	-	TRBV20-1	TRBJ1-2	TGCAGTGCTAGAGATCAAGTTTCATATGGCTACACCTTC	CSARDQVSYGYTF
-	-	TRBV27	TRBJ1-4	TGTGCCAGCAGTACACTAGAGACAGTTAATGAAAAACTGTTTTTT	CASSTLETVNEKLFF
-	-	TRBV4-1	TRBJ1-1	TGCGCCAGCAGCCGGGACACCCTGAACACTGAAGCTTTCTTT	CASSRDTLNTEAFF
-	-	TRBV4-3	TRBJ1-4	TGCGCCAGCAGCCTATATAGGGCGTACGAAAAACTGTTTTTT	CASSLYRAYEKLFF
-	-	TRBV12-3/TRBV12-4	TRBJ2-5	TGTGCCAGCACGGAGGGGACAGATGTCCAAGAGACCCAGTACTTC	CASTEGTDVQETQYF
-	-	TRBV3-1	TRBJ1-1	TGTGCCAGCAGCCCCTCGAGAACGAACACTGAAGCTTTCTTT	CASSPSRTNTEAFF
-	-	TRBV12-3/TRBV12-4	TRBJ1-1	TGTGCCAGCAAAAACCCAGGGTTGAACACTGAAGCTTTCTTT	CASKNPGLNTEAFF
few	-	TRBV15	TRBJ2-5	TGTGCCACCAGCCTACGGGGGTACCAAGAGACCCAGTACTTC	CATSLRGYQETQYF
-	-	TRBV5-1	TRBJ2-5	TGCGCCAGCAGCTGCCCCAGTTCGGCGGAGATCTTGGTGGAGACCCAGTACTTC	CASSCPSSAEILVETQYF
few	-	TRBV7-2	TRBJ2-3	TGTGCCAGCAGCTCCAATCCCACAGATACGCAGTATTTT	CASSSNPTDTQYF
-	-	TRBV7-3	TRBJ1-6	TGTGCCAGCAGCTCCAGTTCGATCAGGGGATCACCCCTCCACTTT	CASSSSSIRGSPLHF
few	TRBD2	TRBV11-2	TRBJ2-5	TGTGCCAGCAGCTTTATTCCGGGGGGGTCCGCGGAGACCCAGTACTTC	CASSFIPGGSAETQYF
-	TRBD2	TRBV29-1	TRBJ2-7	TGCAGCGTTGGACTAGCGGGAGGAAACGAGCAGTACTTC	CSVGLAGGNEQYF
-	-	TRBV28	TRBJ2-7	TGTGCCAGCAGTTTATGGGTGGGGGAAAGGAGTTACGAGCAGTACTTC	CASSLWVGERSYEQYF
-	-	TRBV27	TRBJ2-7	TGTGCCAGCAGTTTGCCCTCCCTAGGCTACGAGCAGTACTTC	CASSLPSLGYEQYF